This TCR beta chain appears in the sequencing data of a study of T cell changes during pregnancy in multiple sclerosis. Measured with immunoSEQ multiplex PCR; TCRdb has only the in-frame clones, and not every one. The sample includes some 100,000 clones, more than 90% of them seen just once. The V gene lost 6 bases and the J gene lost 6 bases, with 12 bases spanning the gap. Per the germline V gene, CDR1 is MNHEY and CDR2 is SMNVEV (reference sequence). The CDR3 runs 13 residues. The material was peripheral blood, obtained in the second trimester of pregnancy. This TCR derives from a female donor with multiple sclerosis, enrolled in a pregnancy study. The rearrangement uses TRBV27 and TRBJ2-1, with D perhaps matching TRBD1 (6 bases). CDR3 in DNA: TGTGCCAGCAGACCCGCAGGGGTCAATGAGCAGTTCTTC. This sequence encodes CASRPAGVNEQFF.